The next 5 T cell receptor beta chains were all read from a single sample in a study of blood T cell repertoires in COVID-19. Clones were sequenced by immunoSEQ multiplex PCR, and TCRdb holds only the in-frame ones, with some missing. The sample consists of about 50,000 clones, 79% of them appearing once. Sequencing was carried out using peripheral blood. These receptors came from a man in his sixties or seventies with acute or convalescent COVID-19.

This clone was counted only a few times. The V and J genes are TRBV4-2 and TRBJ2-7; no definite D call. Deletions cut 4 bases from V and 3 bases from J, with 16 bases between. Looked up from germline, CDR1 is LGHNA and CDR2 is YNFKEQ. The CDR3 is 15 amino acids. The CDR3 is CASSLTPTDDYEQYF. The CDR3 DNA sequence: TGTGCCAGCAGCCTCACGCCGACTGACGACTACGAGCAGTACTTC.

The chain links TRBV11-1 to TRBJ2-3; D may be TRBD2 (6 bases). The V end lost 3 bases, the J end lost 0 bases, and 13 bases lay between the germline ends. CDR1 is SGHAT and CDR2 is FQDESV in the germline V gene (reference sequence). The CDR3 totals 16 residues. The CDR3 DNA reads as TGTGCCAGCAGCTTGGGCGGGGAAGCCAGCACAGATACGCAGTATTTT. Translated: CASSLGGEASTDTQYF. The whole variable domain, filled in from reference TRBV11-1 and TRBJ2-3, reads EAEVAQSPRYKITEKSQAVAFWCDPISGHATLYWYRQILGQGPELLVQFQDESVVDDSQLPKDRFSAERLKGVDSTLKIQPAELGDSAMYLCASSLGGEASTDTQYFGPGTRLTVL.

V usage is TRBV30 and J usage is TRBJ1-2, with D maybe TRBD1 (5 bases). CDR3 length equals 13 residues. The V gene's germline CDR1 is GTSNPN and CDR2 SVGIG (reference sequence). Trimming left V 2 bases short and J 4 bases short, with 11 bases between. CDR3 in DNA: TGTGCCTGGAGTCGTGGAGGGACCTATGGCTACACCTTC. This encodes CAWSRGGTYGYTF.

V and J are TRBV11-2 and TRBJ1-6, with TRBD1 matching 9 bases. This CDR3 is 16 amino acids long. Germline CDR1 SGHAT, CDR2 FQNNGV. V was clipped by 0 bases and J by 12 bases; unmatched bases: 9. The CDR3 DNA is TGTGCCAGCAGCTTAGAACAGGGGGCGCGATTGGGACCCCTCCACTTT. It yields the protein CASSLEQGARLGPLHF.

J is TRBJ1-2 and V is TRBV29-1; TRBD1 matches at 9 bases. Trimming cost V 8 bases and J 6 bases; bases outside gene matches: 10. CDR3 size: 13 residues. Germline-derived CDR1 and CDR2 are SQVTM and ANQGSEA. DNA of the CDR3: TGCAGCTCAAGACAGGGGGTTTTGAATGGCTACACCTTC. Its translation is CSSRQGVLNGYTF.